This entry concerns a single T cell receptor beta chain. The antigen remains unidentified. The data were taken from a study of long-term antiretroviral therapy in people with HIV. The germline V gene encodes CDR1 SGHVS and CDR2 FNYEAQ. The CDR3 has 15 residues. V was clipped by 5 bases and J by 3 bases, with 16 bases between them. Study-wide results and caveats: Every time point showed a repertoire led by clones expanded before ART. ART-treated samples gained diversity yet remained below transplant donor controls.

The United States was where all participants with HIV were treated. Samples held about 0.9-11 million cryopreserved PBMC, and DNA extraction followed. Sequencing relied on immunoSEQ assay v3.0, run at survey level. The protocol was immunoSEQ multiplex PCR, while the TCRdb copy is restricted to in-frame clones and leaves out a portion. The top ten hold approximately 15% of the sample, which has over 15,000 clones, 76% seen once. The genes are TRBV7-6 and TRBJ1-2, with D tentatively TRBD1 (6 bases). This receptor was obtained from a woman in her forties or fifties with HIV. Sequencing used unsorted PBMCs, obtained 0.5 years before starting antiretroviral therapy. CDR3 protein: CASSPEGGLHYGYTF. The CDR3 nucleotides read TGTGCCAGCAGCCCAGAAGGGGGGCTGCACTATGGCTACACCTTC.